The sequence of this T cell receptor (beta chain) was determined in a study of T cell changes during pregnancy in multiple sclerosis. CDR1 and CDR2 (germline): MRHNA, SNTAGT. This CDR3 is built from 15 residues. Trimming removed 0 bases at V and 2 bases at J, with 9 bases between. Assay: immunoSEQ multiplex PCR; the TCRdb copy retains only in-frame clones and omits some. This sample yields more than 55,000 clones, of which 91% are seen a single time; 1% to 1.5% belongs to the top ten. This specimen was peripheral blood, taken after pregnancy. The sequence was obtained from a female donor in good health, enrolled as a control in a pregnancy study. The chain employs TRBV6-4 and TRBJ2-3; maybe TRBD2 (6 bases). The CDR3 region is CASSDSPSDTDTQYF. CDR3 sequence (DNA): TGTGCCAGCAGTGACTCCCCTAGCGACACAGATACGCAGTATTTT.